This entry is about one T cell receptor (beta chain). The method was immunoSEQ multiplex PCR; TCRdb's version includes in-frame clones alone and lacks a portion of them. The table has 72,000 or so clones, approximately 90% seen once. This sample was taken from a study of blood T cell repertoires in COVID-19. Looked up from germline, CDR1 is MDHEN and CDR2 is SYDVKM. V lost 4 bases and J lost 7; bases outside the gene matches: 9. This CDR3 region has 15 residues. The clonotype originates from a woman of 80 years or more with acute or convalescent COVID-19. The sample taken for sequencing was peripheral blood. The chain is built from TRBV28 and TRBJ2-1; 8 bases fit TRBD2. CDR3 nucleotides: TGTGCCAGCAGTTCCTCGGGACTAGGCGCAAATGAGCAGTTCTTC. It translates to CASSSSGLGANEQFF.